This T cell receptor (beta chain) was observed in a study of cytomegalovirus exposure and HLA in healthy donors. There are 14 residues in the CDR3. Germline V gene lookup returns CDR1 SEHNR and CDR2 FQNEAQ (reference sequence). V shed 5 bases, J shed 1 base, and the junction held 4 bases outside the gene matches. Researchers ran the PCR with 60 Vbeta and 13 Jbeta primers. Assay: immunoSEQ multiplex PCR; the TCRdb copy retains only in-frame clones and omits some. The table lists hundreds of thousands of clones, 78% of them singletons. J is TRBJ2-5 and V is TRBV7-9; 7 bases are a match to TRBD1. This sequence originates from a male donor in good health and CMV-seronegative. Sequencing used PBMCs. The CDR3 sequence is CASSRDSTQETQYF. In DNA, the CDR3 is TGTGCCAGCAGCAGGGACAGCACCCAAGAGACCCAGTACTTC. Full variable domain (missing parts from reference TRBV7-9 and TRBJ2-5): DTGVSQNPRHKITKRGQNVTFRCDPISEHNRLYWYRQTLGQGPEFLTYFQNEAQLEKSRLLSDRFSAERPKGSFSTLEIQRTEQGDSAMYLCASSRDSTQETQYFGPGTRLLVL.